This T cell receptor (beta chain) emerged from a study of blood T cell repertoires in COVID-19. Study-wide background: Specimens from acute and convalescent COVID-19 originated in the United States, Italy and Spain. Sources were T cells, B-cell-depleted T cells, or PBMCs; the material itself was cDNA or gDNA.

Under the authors' procedure: Reference gene primer amplification gave nucleated cell count estimates. Assay: immunoSEQ multiplex PCR; the TCRdb copy retains only in-frame clones and omits some. The V and J calls and the clone size are those of that table, but D and trimming were determined from the DNA. This repertoire shows 110,000 or so clones, around 89% found once; its top ten account for about 20%. This receptor was taken from a human donor with acute or convalescent COVID-19. The donor label of this sample is uncertain. Source material: peripheral blood.

This chain's CDR3 is CASSGPGGNGYTF. The CDR3 nucleotides are TGTGCCAGCAGCGGGCCGGGGGGGAATGGCTACACCTTC. V usage is TRBV6-4 and J usage is TRBJ1-2, with D possibly matching TRBD1 (5 bases). The CDR3 has 13 residues. CDR1 and CDR2 from the germline V gene are MRHNA and SNTAGT. The germline V and J ends were trimmed by 6 bases and 6 bases, with 14 bases remaining between them.